This TCR beta chain comes out of a study of blood T cell repertoires in COVID-19. Study as a whole: COVID-19 samples, acute and convalescent, were from the United States, Italy and Spain. The cDNA or gDNA used as material had been derived from T cells, B-cell-depleted T cells, or PBMCs.

Authors' data handling: Estimation of nucleated cell counts was performed using reference gene primer amplification. Here immunoSEQ multiplex PCR was the method, and the copy in TCRdb shows in-frame clones only, minus some. The DNA gave D and trimming, while V, J and clone size come from that table. This sample carries approximately 180,000 clones, approximately 85% of them seen once, and the ten largest clones take about 3.3%. The CDR3 is made up of 11 amino acids. Between the trimmed V and J ends, which lost 5 bases and 4 bases, there was a span of 3 bases. Germline CDR1 reads MDHEN; CDR2 reads SYDVKM.

This receptor was obtained from a man aged 60 to 75 with acute or convalescent COVID-19. The sample comprised peripheral blood. This rearrangement joins TRBV28 to TRBJ2-1; D call uncertain. The CDR3 sequence: CASSPYNEQFF. Written as DNA, the CDR3 is TGTGCCAGCAGTCCGTACAATGAGCAGTTCTTC.